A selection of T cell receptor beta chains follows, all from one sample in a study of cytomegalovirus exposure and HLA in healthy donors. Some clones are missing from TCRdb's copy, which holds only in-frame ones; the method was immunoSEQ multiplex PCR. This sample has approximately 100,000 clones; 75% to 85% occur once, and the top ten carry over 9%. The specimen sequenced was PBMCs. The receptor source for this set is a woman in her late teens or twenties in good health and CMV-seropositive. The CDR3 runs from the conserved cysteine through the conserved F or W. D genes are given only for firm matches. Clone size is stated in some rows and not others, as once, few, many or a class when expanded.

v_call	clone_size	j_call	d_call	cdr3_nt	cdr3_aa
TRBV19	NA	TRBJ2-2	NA	TGTGCCAGCACCCCCCATGGCCGGGAGCTGTTTTTT	CASTPHGRELFF
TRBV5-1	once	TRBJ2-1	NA	TGCGCCAGCAGCGCGGCGGTAGCGGCCTACAATGAGCAGTTCTTC	CASSAAVAAYNEQFF
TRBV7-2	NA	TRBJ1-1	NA	TGTGCCAGCAGCCCCCGGACTGACTTCATGAACACTGAAGCTTTCTTT	CASSPRTDFMNTEAFF
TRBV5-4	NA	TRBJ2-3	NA	TGTGCCAGCAGGGAACAGGGTGCAGATACGCAGTATTTT	CASREQGADTQYF
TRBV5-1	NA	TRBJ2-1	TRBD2	TGCGCCAGCTCCCTCGCCGGGACTAGCGGGGGGCCTACCTACAATGAGCAGTTCTTC	CASSLAGTSGGPTYNEQFF
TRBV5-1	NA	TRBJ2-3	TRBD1	TGCGCCAGCAGCTTGGAGGGACAGACAGATACGCAGTATTTT	CASSLEGQTDTQYF
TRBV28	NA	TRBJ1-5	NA	TGTGCCAGCAGGTCCAGGGAATTTAGTCAGCCCCAGCATTTT	CASRSREFSQPQHF
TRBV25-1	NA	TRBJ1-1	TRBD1	TGTGCCAGCAGTAAGACAGGGGGAGAAGTGAACACTGAAGCTTTCTTT	CASSKTGGEVNTEAFF
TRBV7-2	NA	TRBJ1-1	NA	TGTGCCAGCAGTTACGGAGCTTTCTTT	CASSYGAFF
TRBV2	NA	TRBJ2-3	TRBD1	TGTGCCAGGGACCGGGACAGGGGTACAGATACGCAGTATTTT	CARDRDRGTDTQYF
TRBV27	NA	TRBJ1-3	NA	TGTGCCAGCAGTCCCATCCCGGCAGGCCCGTTTGGAAACACCATATATTTT	CASSPIPAGPFGNTIYF
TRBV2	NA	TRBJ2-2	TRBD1	TGTGCCAGCAGCGCTGGACAGGCGAACACCGGGGAGCTGTTTTTT	CASSAGQANTGELFF
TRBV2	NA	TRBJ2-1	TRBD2	TGTGCCAGCCGGACTAGCGGGGGGGCGAATGAGCAGTTCTTC	CASRTSGGANEQFF
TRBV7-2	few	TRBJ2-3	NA	TGTGCCAGCAGCTTAGAAGGGAGTCGCGATACGCAGTATTTT	CASSLEGSRDTQYF
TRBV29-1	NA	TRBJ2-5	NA	TGCAGCGTTGATGGTATAAGGGGGGGAGAGACCCAGTACTTC	CSVDGIRGGETQYF
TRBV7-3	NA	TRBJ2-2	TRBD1	TGTGCCAGCAGCCCATACCCGAGGGGGCCGGTCACCGGGGAGCTGTTTTTT	CASSPYPRGPVTGELFF
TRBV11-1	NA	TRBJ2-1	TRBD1	TGTGCCAGCAGCTTAGGTCCCGGACAGGGGAGTCTTTATGAGCAGTTCTTC	CASSLGPGQGSLYEQFF
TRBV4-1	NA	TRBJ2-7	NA	TGCGCCAGCAGCCCCTGGGGGACGGGGGAAATAGACGAGCAGTACTTC	CASSPWGTGEIDEQYF
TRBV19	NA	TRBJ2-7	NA	TGTGCCAGTAGTATCCCCGGGGTAACCTACGAGCAGTACTTC	CASSIPGVTYEQYF
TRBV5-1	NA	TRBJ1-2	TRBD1	TGCGCCAGCAGCTCTCCTAGCAGGGGGGCGGATGGCTACACCTTC	CASSSPSRGADGYTF
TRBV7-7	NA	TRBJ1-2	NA	TGTGCTAGCAGCTTGAAGCAACAGGGTGCGTATGGCTACACCTTC	CASSLKQQGAYGYTF
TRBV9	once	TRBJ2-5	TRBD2	TGTGCCAGCAGCTTCAGTAGCGGGAGGGCCGGGGAGACCCAGTACTTC	CASSFSSGRAGETQYF
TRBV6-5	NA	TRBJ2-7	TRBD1	TGTGCCAGCAGTTACTCAACAGGGGGCACCCGATACGAGCAGTACTTC	CASSYSTGGTRYEQYF
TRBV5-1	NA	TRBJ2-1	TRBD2	TGCGCCAGCAGCTTGGCCGAGGGTAGCGGGGCCCTCTCCTACAATGAGCAGTTCTTC	CASSLAEGSGALSYNEQFF
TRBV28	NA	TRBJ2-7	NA	TGTGCCAGCAGTCCCGGGACACCCTACGAGCAGTACTTC	CASSPGTPYEQYF
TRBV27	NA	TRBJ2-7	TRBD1	TGTGCCAGCAGTGTCCGACAGGGGACCGAGCAGTACTTC	CASSVRQGTEQYF
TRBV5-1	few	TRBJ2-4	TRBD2	TGCGCCAGCAGTAGACTAGCGGGAGAGAAAAACATTCAGTACTTC	CASSRLAGEKNIQYF
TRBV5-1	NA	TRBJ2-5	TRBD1	TGCGCCAGCAGCTTGGGGGACAGTCCTGGGGAGACCCAGTACTTC	CASSLGDSPGETQYF
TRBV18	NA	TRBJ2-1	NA	TGTGCCAGCTCACCAGATTTTCCAGGCGATGCCCACAATGAGCAGTTCTTC	CASSPDFPGDAHNEQFF
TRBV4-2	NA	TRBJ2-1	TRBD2	TGTGCCAGCAGCTACGCCGGGACTAGCGGGAGCTACGATGAGCAGTTCTTC	CASSYAGTSGSYDEQFF
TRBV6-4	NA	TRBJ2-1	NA	TGTGCCAGCAGTGACTCAATCATGGCTAGCAATGAGCAGTTCTTC	CASSDSIMASNEQFF
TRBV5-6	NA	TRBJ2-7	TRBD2	TGTGCCAGCAGCCCGGGACTAGCGGACAAATTCTCCTACGAGCAGTACTTC	CASSPGLADKFSYEQYF
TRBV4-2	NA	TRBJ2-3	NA	TGTGCCAGCAGCCAAGAAGGTGGGAGATTATCTAGCACAGATACGCAGTATTTT	CASSQEGGRLSSTDTQYF
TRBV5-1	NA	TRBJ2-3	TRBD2	TGCGCCAGCAGCTCCGGGAAGACTAGCGCTGCAGATACGCAGTATTTT	CASSSGKTSAADTQYF
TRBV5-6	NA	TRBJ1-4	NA	TGTGCCAGCAGCCCATTTCACAGGGAAGAGGGGGAAAAACTGTTTTTT	CASSPFHREEGEKLFF
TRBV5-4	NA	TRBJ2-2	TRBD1	TGTGCCAGCAGCTCAACAGGGGGCAAAAACACCGGGGAGCTGTTTTTT	CASSSTGGKNTGELFF
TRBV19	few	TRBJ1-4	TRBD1	TGTGCCAGCACCGGCGAGAACAGGGGGAGTGAAAAACTGTTTTTT	CASTGENRGSEKLFF
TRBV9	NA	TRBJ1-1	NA	TGTGCCAGCAGCCCTTCGTTATCTACTGAAGCTTTCTTT	CASSPSLSTEAFF
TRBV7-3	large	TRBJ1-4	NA	TGTGCCAGCAGCTTAAAACAGGTAAATGGAAAACTGTTTTTT	CASSLKQVNGKLFF
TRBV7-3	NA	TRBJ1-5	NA	TGTGCCAGCAGCTTGCCTCGTCGAGATAATCAGCCCCAGCATTTT	CASSLPRRDNQPQHF
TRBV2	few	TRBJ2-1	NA	TGTGCCAGCACTCGGGGAGCTGTCCACTACAATGAGCAGTTCTTC	CASTRGAVHYNEQFF
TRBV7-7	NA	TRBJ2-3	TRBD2	TGTGCCAGCAGCTTACGGGCGGGGGGCCCCACAGATACGCAGTATTTT	CASSLRAGGPTDTQYF
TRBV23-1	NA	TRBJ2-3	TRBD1	TGCGCCAGCAGTCAGTCCCGGGACAGGGGCACAGATACGCAGTATTTT	CASSQSRDRGTDTQYF
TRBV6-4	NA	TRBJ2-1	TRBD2	TGTGCCAGCAGCCCTCAAGCGGGGGGCACCCACAATGAGCAGTTCTTC	CASSPQAGGTHNEQFF
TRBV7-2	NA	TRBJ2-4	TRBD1	TGTGCCAGCAGCCTAACACAGGGGGGCAAAAACATTCAGTACTTC	CASSLTQGGKNIQYF
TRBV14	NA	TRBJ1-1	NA	TGTGCCAGCAGCCAACTCCAACTGCGCACTGAAGCTTTCTTT	CASSQLQLRTEAFF
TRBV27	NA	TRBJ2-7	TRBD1	TGTGCCAGCAGTTTCTCGACCGGGGACAGGGACTACGAGCAGTACTTC	CASSFSTGDRDYEQYF
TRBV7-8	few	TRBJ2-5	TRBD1	TGTGCCAGCAGCTTAGATGTAGGACAGGGGATATCGGAGACCCAGTACTTC	CASSLDVGQGISETQYF
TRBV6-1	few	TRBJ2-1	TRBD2	TGTGCCAGCAGGACTAGCGGGGGGACGTTCAATGAGCAGTTCTTC	CASRTSGGTFNEQFF
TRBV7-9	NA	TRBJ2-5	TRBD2	TGTGCCAGCAGCTTCCTAGCGGACCAAGAGACCCAGTACTTC	CASSFLADQETQYF
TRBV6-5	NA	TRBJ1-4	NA	TGTGCCAGCAGTTACTCGAACAGCGGTAATGAAAAACTGTTTTTT	CASSYSNSGNEKLFF
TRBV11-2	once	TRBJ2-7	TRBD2	TGTGCCAGCAGCCGAGCCGGGACTAGCGACTACGAGCAGTACTTC	CASSRAGTSDYEQYF
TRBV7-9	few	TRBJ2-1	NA	TGTGCCAGCAGCGAAGGAGGGGGCGCCTACAATGAGCAGTTCTTC	CASSEGGGAYNEQFF
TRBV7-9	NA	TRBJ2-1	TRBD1	TGTGCACTAGATGGGACAGGCCTCTACAATGAGCAGTTCTTC	CALDGTGLYNEQFF
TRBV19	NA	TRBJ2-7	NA	TGTGCCAGTAAGGAACGGAGGAGCTCCTACGAGCAGTACTTC	CASKERRSSYEQYF
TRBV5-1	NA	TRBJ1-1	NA	TGCGCCAGCAGCCTGGCCCCTCCAGGGGAAGGGAGCACTGAAGCTTTCTTT	CASSLAPPGEGSTEAFF
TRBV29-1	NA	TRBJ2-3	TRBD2	TGCAGCGTTGAAAGGGGACTAGCGGGAGAGGGGCTAAAGGCAGATACGCAGTATTTT	CSVERGLAGEGLKADTQYF
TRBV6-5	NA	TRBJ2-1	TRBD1	TGTGCCAGCAGGTTAGGGGGCGGTTACAATGAGCAGTTCTTC	CASRLGGGYNEQFF
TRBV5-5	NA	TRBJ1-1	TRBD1	TGTGCCAGCAGCGAAACAGGGGGGACAAACACTGAAGCTTTCTTT	CASSETGGTNTEAFF
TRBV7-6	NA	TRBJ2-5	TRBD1	TGTGCCAGCAGCACCGGGACAGGGGCTACAGAGACCCAGTACTTC	CASSTGTGATETQYF